The 11 T cell receptor beta chains given below trace back to one sample, sequenced in a study of high-grade serous ovarian cancer treatment subgroups. Tumor tissue was taken before any definitive surgery or chemotherapy was given. TCRdb keeps only in-frame clones here, not all; method: immunoSEQ multiplex PCR. The repertoire has some 28,000 clones, about 88% of them found once; the top ten carry around 2.3%. The sequencing sample was made of tumor tissue. The receptors were sampled from a human donor with high-grade serous ovarian cancer.

A single count supports this clone. The J gene is TRBJ2-3, the V gene TRBV18; 9 bases agree with TRBD2. Germline values: CDR1 KGHSH, CDR2 LQKENI. This CDR3 region has 17 residues. V lost 0 bases, J lost 4 bases, and 8 bases stayed unmatched. The CDR3, as DNA: TGTGCCAGCTCACCACCGGTGATAGCGGGAGAGGCAGATACGCAGTATTTT. Encoded protein: CASSPPVIAGEADTQYF.

The rearrangement joins TRBV28 to TRBJ1-5; D is ambiguous. Germline V CDR1 and CDR2: MDHEN, SYDVKM. The CDR3 consists of 13 residues. V was cut by 2 bases and J by 5 bases, with 7 bases left in between. The CDR3 DNA follows: TGTGCCAGCAGTTTAAGGCAGTATCAGCCCCAGCATTTT. This sequence encodes CASSLRQYQPQHF. The whole variable domain, filled in from reference TRBV28 and TRBJ1-5, reads DVKVTQSSRYLVKRTGEKVFLECVQDMDHENMFWYRQDPGLGLRLIYFSYDVKMKEKGDIPEGYSVSREKKERFSLILESASTNQTSMYLCASSLRQYQPQHFGDGTRLSIL.

J is TRBJ1-6 and V is TRBV10-3, with TRBD1 as a possible D gene (6 bases). Germline-derived CDR1 and CDR2 are ENHRY and SYGVKD. This CDR3 has 11 amino acids. Deletions cut 3 bases from V and 13 bases from J, with 7 bases between. The CDR3 nucleotides are TGTGCCATCAGTGACCAGGGGCCCCTCCACTTT. Amino acids: CAISDQGPLHF.

This chain links TRBV28 with TRBJ1-4; 7 bases are a match to TRBD1. V shed 6 bases and J 8 bases; nucleotides not matched to a gene: 3. The CDR3 totals 12 residues. Germline CDR1 MDHEN, CDR2 SYDVKM. This chain's CDR3 is CASSPGQEKLFF. CDR3 in DNA: TGTGCCAGCAGCCCGGGACAGGAAAAACTGTTTTTT.

This clone was observed once. This chain connects TRBV5-1 to TRBJ2-7; 8 bases align to TRBD2. The V and J ends lost 0 bases and 5 bases, in that order; junction bases with no gene match: 10. Per germline, CDR1 SGHRS and CDR2 YFSETQ. The CDR3 contains 16 residues. DNA for the CDR3: TGCGCCAGCAGCTTGGTAGTCCCGGGAGGGCCGGACGAGCAGTACTTC. It translates to CASSLVVPGGPDEQYF.

This clone was counted a few times. The chain links TRBV19 to TRBJ2-7, with 8 bases aligning to TRBD1. From germline, CDR1 is LNHDA and CDR2 SQIVND (reference sequence). CDR3 length equals 13 residues. Trimming at V came to 5 bases and at J to 3 bases, leaving 3 bases not matched to a gene. For the CDR3, the DNA is TGTGCCAGTAGTCGACAGGGGAACTACGAGCAGTACTTC. Translated, it gives CASSRQGNYEQYF.

The rearrangement uses TRBV7-2 and TRBJ2-1; 7 bases fit TRBD2. From germline, CDR1 is SGHTA and CDR2 FQGNSA. This CDR3 region has 14 residues. Losses at the gene ends were 5 bases for V and 10 bases for J; bases not matched to a gene: 11. The CDR3 here is CASSRHSQLAEQFF. The CDR3 nucleotides are TGTGCCAGCAGCCGTCACTCCCAACTAGCGGAGCAGTTCTTC. The full variable domain, its missing parts supplied by reference TRBV7-2 and TRBJ2-1, is GAGVSQSPSNKVTEKGKDVELRCDPISGHTALYWYRQSLGQGLEFLIYFQGNSAPDKSGLPSDRFSAERTGGSVSTLTIQRTQQEDSAVYLCASSRHSQLAEQFFGPGTRLTVL.

As DNA, the CDR3 is TGTGCCAGCAGCAGGGGGTGGCCGGGCCAGCAGCATTTT. Translated, it gives CASSRGWPGQQHF. This chain uses TRBV6-5 with TRBJ1-5; 7 nucleotides match TRBD1. V shed 6 bases and J 13 bases; nucleotides not matched to a gene: 12. The length of the CDR3 is 13 residues. CDR1 and CDR2 from the germline V gene are MNHEY and SVGAGI.

The V and J genes are TRBV9 and TRBJ2-2; TRBD1 matches at 9 bases. Germline V gene lookup returns CDR1 SGDLS and CDR2 YYNGEE. The trim removed 0 bases at V and 0 bases at J, leaving 18 bases unmatched. The CDR3 is 22 residues long. The CDR3 DNA follows: TGTGCCAGCAGCGTAGCCTTAACCCGGGACAGGGCCTTATTCGCGAACACCGGGGAGCTGTTTTTT. This encodes CASSVALTRDRALFANTGELFF.

The chain links TRBV4-1 to TRBJ1-2, with unresolved D. V shed 0 bases and J shed 2 bases, with 10 bases lying between them. The CDR3 consists of 15 residues. Germline CDR1 and CDR2: MGHRA and YSYEKL. Here the CDR3 DNA reads TGCGCCAGCAGCCAAGAGAAGACATACAACTATGGCTACACCTTC. This gives the protein CASSQEKTYNYGYTF.

The chain is built from TRBV30 and TRBJ2-7; D might be TRBD1 (5 bases). From germline, CDR1 is GTSNPN and CDR2 SVGIG (reference sequence). With 4 bases removed from V and 7 bases from J, the gap between germline ends came to 17 bases. The CDR3 extends over 13 amino acids. The CDR3 loop reads CAWTKGTSGEQYF. The CDR3 coding sequence is TGTGCCTGGACTAAGGGCACCTCAGGGGAGCAGTACTTC.